The 20 T cell receptor beta chains given below trace back to one sample, sequenced in a study of beta chain features in type 1 diabetes. As every portion of the isolated RNA was reverse transcribed, the sequencing read expressed TCRB transcripts. This table comes from immunoSEQ multiplex PCR, and its TCRdb copy is limited to in-frame clones, with some not included. The sample carries under 300,000 clones, around 26% recorded once. What was sequenced was central memory CD4+ T cells from blood. These receptors came from a man younger than 40 in good health.

V is TRBV7-8 and J is TRBJ1-5, with D uncertain. V lost 1 base and J lost 4, with 5 bases in between. Germline assignment: CDR1 SGHVS and CDR2 FQNEAQ. The CDR3 runs 13 residues. In nucleotides, the CDR3 is TGTGCCAGCAGCTTAGGTCGGAATCAGCCCCAGCATTTT. This gives the protein CASSLGRNQPQHF.

This clone was seen a few times. CDR3 bases: TGCAGCGTTGCTGGGTCTGGGACAGGAGGAACGAGCAATCAGCCCCAGCATTTT. This codes for CSVAGSGTGGTSNQPQHF. The rearrangement uses TRBV29-1 and TRBJ1-5, with 8 bases that match TRBD1. CDR1 and CDR2 from the germline V gene are SQVTM and ANQGSEA. The CDR3 totals 18 residues. Losses at the gene ends were 4 bases for V and 1 base for J; bases not matched to a gene: 15.

The V call is TRBV7-2, the J call TRBJ2-1; D call uncertain. The CDR3 runs 14 residues. V lost 5 bases and J 0 bases, leaving 8 bases between the germline ends. Per the germline V gene, CDR1 is SGHTA and CDR2 is FQGNSA. The CDR3 loop reads CASSLMSSYNEQFF. DNA for the CDR3: TGTGCCAGCAGCCTCATGAGCTCCTACAATGAGCAGTTCTTC.

About this clone itself: Other nucleotide sequences in the sample specify the same CDR3. The chain is built from TRBV7-2 and TRBJ2-1, with unresolved D. V dropped 3 bases and J dropped 0 bases, with 6 bases sitting between them. Germline V gene sequence: CDR1 SGHTA, CDR2 FQGNSA. The CDR3 contains 14 residues. CDR3: CASSFRDSYNEQFF. The CDR3 region has the DNA TGTGCCAGCAGCTTTAGAGACTCCTACAATGAGCAGTTCTTC. Combining the CDR3 with reference TRBV7-2 and TRBJ2-1 gives the whole variable domain GAGVSQSPSNKVTEKGKDVELRCDPISGHTALYWYRQSLGQGLEFLIYFQGNSAPDKSGLPSDRFSAERTGGSVSTLTIQRTQQEDSAVYLCASSFRDSYNEQFFGPGTRLTVL.

This chain uses TRBV18 with TRBJ2-7; D not certain. The germline V gene has CDR1 KGHSH and CDR2 LQKENI. The CDR3 covers 11 residues. Trimming took 5 bases from V and 4 from J, leaving 6 bases between them. The DNA of the CDR3 is TGTGCCAGCTCATCTGAGTACGAGCAGTACTTC. Its protein is CASSSEYEQYF.

This clone was counted only a few times. The rearrangement uses TRBV9 and TRBJ2-7, with a tentative D call TRBD1 (6 bases). This CDR3 has 14 amino acids. Germline V gene lookup returns CDR1 SGDLS and CDR2 YYNGEE. Between the trimmed V and J ends, which lost 0 bases and 2 bases, there was a span of 9 bases. CDR3 bases: TGTGCCAGCAGCGTAGCGGACAGCACCTACGAGCAGTACTTC. Translation gives CASSVADSTYEQYF.

CDR3 amino acids: CASSLALSNTGELFF. Here the CDR3 DNA reads TGTGCCAGCAGCTTAGCCCTATCAAACACCGGGGAGCTGTTTTTT. The chain joins TRBV7-2 to TRBJ2-2; unclear D gene. The CDR3 runs 15 residues. Trimming removed 0 bases at V and 2 bases at J, with 7 bases between. Per germline, CDR1 SGHTA and CDR2 FQGNSA.

This rearrangement joins TRBV7-2 to TRBJ2-1; no firm D call. CDR1 is SGHTA, CDR2 FQGNSA, per germline. The CDR3 is 16 residues long. Between the trimmed V and J ends, which lost 1 base and 5 bases, there was a span of 15 bases. CDR3 loop: CASSLGSTSKDNEQFF. CDR3 coding DNA: TGTGCCAGCAGCTTAGGATCGACTTCAAAGGACAATGAGCAGTTCTTC.

The J gene is TRBJ2-3, the V gene TRBV7-9; unclear D gene. Trimming cost V 5 bases and J 1 base, with 16 bases left between them. Germline V gene lookup returns CDR1 SEHNR and CDR2 FQNEAQ (reference sequence). This CDR3 has 16 amino acids. CDR3 sequence reads: CASSNTELAGTDTQYF. The CDR3 DNA reads TGTGCCAGCAGCAACACAGAGCTGGCCGGCACAGATACGCAGTATTTT.

The rearrangement joins TRBV7-9 to TRBJ1-4, with no clear D. Germline V gene data show CDR1 as SEHNR and CDR2 as FQNEAQ (reference sequence). The CDR3 sequence is 12 residues long. V was clipped by 4 bases and J by 17 bases, with 17 bases between them. CDR3 in amino acids: CASSSSSAIAFF. The CDR3 coding sequence is TGTGCCAGCAGCTCGTCGAGCGCAATAGCATTTTTT.

V usage is TRBV30 and J usage is TRBJ2-1; a possible D gene is TRBD2 (6 bases). CDR3 size: 14 residues. Germline CDR1 GTSNPN, CDR2 SVGIG (reference sequence). V shed 1 base and J shed 5 bases, with 12 bases lying between them. Written as DNA, the CDR3 is TGTGCCTGGAGTGCCGGGACTCACAACAATGAGCAGTTCTTC. Its translation: CAWSAGTHNNEQFF.

This clone was recorded many times. This chain joins TRBV11-2 and TRBJ2-3, with D possibly called TRBD1 or TRBD2 (5 bases each). V shed 4 bases and J shed 3 bases, with 20 bases lying between them. Germline assignment: CDR1 SGHAT and CDR2 FQNNGV. CDR3 size: 17 residues. CDR3 protein: CASSSTSGSWRTDTQYF. As DNA, the CDR3 is TGTGCCAGCAGCTCCACCTCAGGGAGTTGGCGGACAGATACGCAGTATTTT.

In this sample, this clone turned up many times. The chain links TRBV29-1 to TRBJ2-5; tentatively, D is TRBD1 (5 bases). There are 12 residues in the CDR3. CDR1 is SQVTM, CDR2 ANQGSEA, per germline. Deletions cut 4 bases from V and 5 bases from J, with 11 bases between. The CDR3 DNA is TGCAGCGTTGGGGCAGGGCGGGAGACCCAGTACTTC. It translates to CSVGAGRETQYF.

This clone occurred many times. The rearrangement joins TRBV28 to TRBJ2-7; no reliable D call. CDR3 size: 14 residues. The germline V and J ends were trimmed by 2 bases and 5 bases, with 13 bases remaining between them. Germline lookup yields CDR1 MDHEN and CDR2 SYDVKM. The CDR3 here is CASSLGTPNNEQYF. As DNA, the CDR3 is TGTGCCAGCAGTTTAGGCACCCCGAACAACGAGCAGTACTTC.

The chain couples TRBV7-8 to TRBJ2-1; D ambiguous. Germline V gene sequence: CDR1 SGHVS, CDR2 FQNEAQ. This CDR3 contains 14 residues. Trimming cost V 8 bases and J 1 base, with 12 bases left between them. The CDR3 here is CASLAAKSYNEQFF. CDR3 bases: TGTGCCAGCCTCGCGGCGAAGTCCTACAATGAGCAGTTCTTC. Complete variable domain (other parts from reference TRBV7-8 and TRBJ2-1): GAGVSQSPRYKVAKRGQDVALRCDPISGHVSLFWYQQALGQGPEFLTYFQNEAQLDKSGLPSDRFFAERPEGSVSTLKIQRTQQEDSAVYLCASLAAKSYNEQFFGPGTRLTVL.

This clone has just a few counts. The CDR3 sequence is CAWRGLAGGVIEQYF. The CDR3 DNA sequence: TGTGCCTGGAGGGGACTAGCGGGAGGAGTGATCGAGCAGTATTTT. The J gene is TRBJ2-3, the V gene TRBV30; TRBD2 matches at 15 bases. Germline-derived CDR1 and CDR2 are GTSNPN and SVGIG (reference sequence). This CDR3 has 15 amino acids. V trimming: 3 bases; J trimming: 11 bases; junction bases outside the gene matches: 9.

This sequence joins TRBV30 and TRBJ1-5; possibly TRBD1 for D (5 bases). There are 14 residues in the CDR3. The germline V gene has CDR1 GTSNPN and CDR2 SVGIG (reference sequence). Between the trimmed V and J ends, which lost 3 bases and 4 bases, there was a span of 13 bases. Here the CDR3 reads CAWRGSGLNQPQHF. DNA for the CDR3: TGTGCCTGGAGGGGCTCAGGGTTAAATCAGCCCCAGCATTTT. The variable domain in full, with the rest retrieved from reference TRBV30 and TRBJ1-5, is SQTIHQWPATLVQPVGSPLSLECTVEGTSNPNLYWYRQAAGRGLQLLFYSVGIGQISSEVPQNLSASRPQDRQFILSSKKLLLSDSGFYLCAWRGSGLNQPQHFGDGTRLSIL.

This sequence joins TRBV11-2 and TRBJ2-7, with 10 bases matching TRBD2. Germline lookup yields CDR1 SGHAT and CDR2 FQNNGV. The V gene end was trimmed by 0 bases and the J gene end by 6 bases; junction bases not matched to a gene: 5. This CDR3 comprises 15 residues. CDR3: CASSLEAGGFSEQYF. The DNA of the CDR3 is TGTGCCAGCAGCTTAGAAGCGGGAGGGTTCTCCGAGCAGTACTTC.

This chain's CDR3 is CASGRDYQQETQYF. The CDR3 DNA follows: TGTGCCAGCGGCCGGGACTATCAACAAGAGACCCAGTACTTC. The genes are TRBV2 and TRBJ2-5, with 7 bases aligning to TRBD2. The CDR3 is made up of 14 amino acids. After removal of 8 bases from V and 2 bases from J, the junction contained 8 bases not matched to a gene. The germline gives CDR1 SNHLY, CDR2 FYNNEI.

The rearrangement joins TRBV5-4 to TRBJ2-5; a weak D match, TRBD2 (5 bases). The CDR3 has 14 residues. The germline CDR1 and CDR2 sequences are SGHNT and YYREEE (reference sequence). V lost 1 base and J lost 2, with 9 bases in between. CDR3: CASSLPSRQETQYF. The CDR3 nucleotides are TGTGCCAGCAGCTTGCCTAGCAGACAAGAGACCCAGTACTTC.